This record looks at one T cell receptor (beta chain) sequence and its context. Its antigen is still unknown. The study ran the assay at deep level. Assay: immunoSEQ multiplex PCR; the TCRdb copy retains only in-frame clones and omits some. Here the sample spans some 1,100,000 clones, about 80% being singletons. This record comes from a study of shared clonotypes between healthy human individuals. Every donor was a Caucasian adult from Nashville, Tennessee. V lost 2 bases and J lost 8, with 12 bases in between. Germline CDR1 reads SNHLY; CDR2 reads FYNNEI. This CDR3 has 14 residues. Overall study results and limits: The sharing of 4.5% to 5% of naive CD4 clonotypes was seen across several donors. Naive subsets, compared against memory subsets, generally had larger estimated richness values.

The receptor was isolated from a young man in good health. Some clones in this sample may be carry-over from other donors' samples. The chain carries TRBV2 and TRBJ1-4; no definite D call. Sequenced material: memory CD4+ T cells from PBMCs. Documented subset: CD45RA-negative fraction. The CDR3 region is CASSERWTWEKLFF. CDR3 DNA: TGTGCCAGCAGTGAAAGGTGGACCTGGGAAAAACTGTTTTTT.